The present entry profiles one TCR beta chain with its context. The target antigen is unknown. The entry originates in a study of long-term antiretroviral therapy in people with HIV. Regarding the study as a whole: HIV repertoires spanned tighter CDR3 length ranges than controls did. Relative to transplant donor controls, diversity remained lower despite increasing after ART.

V was cut by 0 bases and J by 1 base, with 7 bases left in between. In germline, CDR1 is SGHNT, CDR2 YYREEE (reference sequence). This CDR3 contains 14 residues. The authors ran the immunoSEQ assay, v3.0, at survey level. Here immunoSEQ multiplex PCR was the method, and the copy in TCRdb shows in-frame clones only, minus some. The sample consists of around 15,000 clones, just over 75% of them appearing once. Sequenced material: unsorted PBMCs, taken 2.1 years after starting antiretroviral therapy. The rearrangement links TRBV5-4 to TRBJ2-5; D ambiguous. The TCR originated in a man in his forties with HIV. The CDR3 loop reads CASSLVPSQETQYF. In DNA, the CDR3 is TGTGCCAGCAGCTTGGTCCCGTCCCAAGAGACCCAGTACTTC.